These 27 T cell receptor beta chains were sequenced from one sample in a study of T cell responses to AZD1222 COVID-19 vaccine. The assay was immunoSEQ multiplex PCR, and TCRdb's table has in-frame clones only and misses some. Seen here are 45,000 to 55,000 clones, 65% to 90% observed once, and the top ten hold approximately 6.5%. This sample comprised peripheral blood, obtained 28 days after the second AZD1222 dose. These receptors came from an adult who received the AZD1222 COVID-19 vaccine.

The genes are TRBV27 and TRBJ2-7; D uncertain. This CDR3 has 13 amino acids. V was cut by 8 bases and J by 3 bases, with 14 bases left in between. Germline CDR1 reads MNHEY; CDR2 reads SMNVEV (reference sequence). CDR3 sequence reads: CASGATALYEQYF. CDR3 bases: TGTGCCAGCGGAGCGACGGCACTCTACGAGCAGTACTTC.

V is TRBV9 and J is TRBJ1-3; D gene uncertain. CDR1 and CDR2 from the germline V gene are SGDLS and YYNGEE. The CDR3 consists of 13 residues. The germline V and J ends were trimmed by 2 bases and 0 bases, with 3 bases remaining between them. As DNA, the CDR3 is TGTGCCAGCAGCGTGGCCTCTGGAAACACCATATATTTT. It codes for CASSVASGNTIYF.

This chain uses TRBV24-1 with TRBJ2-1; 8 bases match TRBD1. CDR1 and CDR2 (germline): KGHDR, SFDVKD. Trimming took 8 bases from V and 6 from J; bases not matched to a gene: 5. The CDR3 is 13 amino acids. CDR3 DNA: TGTGCCACCACAGGACAGGGTTTCAATGAGCAGTTCTTC. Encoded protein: CATTGQGFNEQFF.

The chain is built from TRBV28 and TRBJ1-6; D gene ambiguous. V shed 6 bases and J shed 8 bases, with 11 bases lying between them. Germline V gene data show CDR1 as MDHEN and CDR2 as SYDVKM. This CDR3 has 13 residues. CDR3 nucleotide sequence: TGTGCCAGCAGCGTCCAGCCTGATTCACCCCTCCACTTT. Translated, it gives CASSVQPDSPLHF.

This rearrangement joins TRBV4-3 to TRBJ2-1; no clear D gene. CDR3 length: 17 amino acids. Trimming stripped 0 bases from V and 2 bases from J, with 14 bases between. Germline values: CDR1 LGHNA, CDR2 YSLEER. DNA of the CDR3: TGCGCCAGCAGCCAAGATCTAGGCTCCCCCCCCTACAATGAGCAGTTCTTC. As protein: CASSQDLGSPPYNEQFF.

This CDR3 is CASSHPGVQNIQYF. In DNA, the CDR3 is TGTGCCAGCAGCCATCCAGGGGTCCAAAACATTCAGTACTTC. The chain links TRBV28 to TRBJ2-4; tentatively, D is TRBD1 (6 bases). V was trimmed by 6 bases and J by 5 bases, leaving 14 bases between them. The CDR3 contains 14 residues. Germline CDR1 is MDHEN and CDR2 is SYDVKM.

The CDR3 here is CASSRQNQETQYF. CDR3 nucleotide sequence: TGTGCCAGCAGCAGACAGAACCAAGAGACCCAGTACTTC. The chain combines TRBV12-3 or TRBV12-4 with TRBJ2-5; D possibly corresponds to TRBD1 (5 bases). V lost 6 bases and J 0 bases, leaving 8 bases between the germline ends. The CDR3 is 13 amino acids.

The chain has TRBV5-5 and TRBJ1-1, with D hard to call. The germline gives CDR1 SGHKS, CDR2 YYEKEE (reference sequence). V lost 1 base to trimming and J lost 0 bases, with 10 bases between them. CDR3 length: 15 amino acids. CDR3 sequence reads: CASSLQPALNTEAFF. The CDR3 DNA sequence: TGTGCCAGCAGCTTGCAGCCGGCGTTGAACACTGAAGCTTTCTTT.

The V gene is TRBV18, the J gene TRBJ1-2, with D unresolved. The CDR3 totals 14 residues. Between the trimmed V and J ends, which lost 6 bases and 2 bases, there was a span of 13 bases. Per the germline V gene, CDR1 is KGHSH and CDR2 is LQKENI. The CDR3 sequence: CASSPDPRNYGYTF. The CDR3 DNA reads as TGTGCCAGCTCCCCCGACCCAAGAAACTATGGCTACACCTTC.

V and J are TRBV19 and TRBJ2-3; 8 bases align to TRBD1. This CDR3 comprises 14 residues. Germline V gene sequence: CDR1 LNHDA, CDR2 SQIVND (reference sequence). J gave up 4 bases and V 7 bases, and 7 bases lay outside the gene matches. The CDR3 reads CASNPRTGPDTQYF. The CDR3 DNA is TGTGCCAGTAACCCACGGACAGGGCCAGATACGCAGTATTTT.

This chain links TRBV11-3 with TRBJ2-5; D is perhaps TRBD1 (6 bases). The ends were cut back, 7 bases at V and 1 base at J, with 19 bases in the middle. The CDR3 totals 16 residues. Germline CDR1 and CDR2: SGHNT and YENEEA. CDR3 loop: CASTQGGAGAQETQYF. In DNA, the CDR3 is TGTGCCAGCACTCAAGGTGGTGCAGGGGCCCAAGAGACCCAGTACTTC.

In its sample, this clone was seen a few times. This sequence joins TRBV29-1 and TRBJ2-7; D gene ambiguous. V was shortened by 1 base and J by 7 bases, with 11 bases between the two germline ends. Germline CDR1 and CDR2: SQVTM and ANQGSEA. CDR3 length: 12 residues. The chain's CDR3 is CSVEAQLGEQYF. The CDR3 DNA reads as TGCAGCGTTGAAGCCCAGCTCGGGGAGCAGTACTTC.

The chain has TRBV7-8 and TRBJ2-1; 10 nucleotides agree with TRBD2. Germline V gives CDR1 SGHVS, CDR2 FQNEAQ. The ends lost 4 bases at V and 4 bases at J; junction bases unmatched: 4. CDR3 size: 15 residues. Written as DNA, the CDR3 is TGTGCCAGCAGCTCACTAGCGGGGACTTACAATGAGCAGTTCTTC. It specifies CASSSLAGTYNEQFF.

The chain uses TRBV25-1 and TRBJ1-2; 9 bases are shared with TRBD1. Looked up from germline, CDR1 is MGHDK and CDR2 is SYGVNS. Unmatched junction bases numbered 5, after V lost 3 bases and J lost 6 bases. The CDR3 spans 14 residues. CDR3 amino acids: CASSDRDRDDGYTF. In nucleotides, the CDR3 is TGTGCCAGCAGTGACCGGGACAGGGACGATGGCTACACCTTC.

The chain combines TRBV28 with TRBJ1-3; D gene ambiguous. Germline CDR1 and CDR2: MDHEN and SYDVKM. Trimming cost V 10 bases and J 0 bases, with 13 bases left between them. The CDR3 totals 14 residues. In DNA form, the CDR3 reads TGTGCCACCCAGTTGGACCCCTCTGGAAACACCATATATTTT. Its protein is CATQLDPSGNTIYF.

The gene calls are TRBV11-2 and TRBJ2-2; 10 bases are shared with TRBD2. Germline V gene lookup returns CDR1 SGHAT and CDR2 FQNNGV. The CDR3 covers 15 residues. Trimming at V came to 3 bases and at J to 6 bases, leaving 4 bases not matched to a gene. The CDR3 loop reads CASSLLAGAPGELFF. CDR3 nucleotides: TGTGCCAGCAGCTTGCTAGCGGGAGCTCCCGGGGAGCTGTTTTTT.

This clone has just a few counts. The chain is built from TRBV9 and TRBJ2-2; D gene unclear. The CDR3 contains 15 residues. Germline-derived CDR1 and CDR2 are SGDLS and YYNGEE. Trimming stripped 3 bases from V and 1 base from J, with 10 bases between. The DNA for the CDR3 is TGTGCCAGCAGCGCCCTCCAGATGAACACCGGGGAGCTGTTTTTT. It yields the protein CASSALQMNTGELFF.

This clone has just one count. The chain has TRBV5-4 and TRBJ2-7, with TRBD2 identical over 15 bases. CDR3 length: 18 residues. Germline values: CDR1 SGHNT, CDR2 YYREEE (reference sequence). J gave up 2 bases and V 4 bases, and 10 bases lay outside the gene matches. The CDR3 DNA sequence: TGTGCCAGCAGCGAGCCAGGACTAGCGGGAGGGGCCACCTACGAGCAGTACTTC. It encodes CASSEPGLAGGATYEQYF.

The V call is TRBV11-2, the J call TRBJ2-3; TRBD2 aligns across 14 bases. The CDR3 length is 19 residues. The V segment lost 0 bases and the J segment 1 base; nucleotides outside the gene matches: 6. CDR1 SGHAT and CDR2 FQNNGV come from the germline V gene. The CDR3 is CASSLDRGLAGARTDTQYF. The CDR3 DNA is TGTGCCAGCAGCTTAGATCGGGGACTAGCGGGGGCCCGCACAGATACGCAGTATTTT.

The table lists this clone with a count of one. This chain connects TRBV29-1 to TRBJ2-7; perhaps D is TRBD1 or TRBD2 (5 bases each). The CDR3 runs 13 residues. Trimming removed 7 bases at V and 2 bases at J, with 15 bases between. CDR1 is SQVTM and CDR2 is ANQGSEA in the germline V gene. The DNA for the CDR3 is TGCAGCGCCCGCCGGGACGGCACCTACGAGCAGTACTTC. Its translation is CSARRDGTYEQYF.

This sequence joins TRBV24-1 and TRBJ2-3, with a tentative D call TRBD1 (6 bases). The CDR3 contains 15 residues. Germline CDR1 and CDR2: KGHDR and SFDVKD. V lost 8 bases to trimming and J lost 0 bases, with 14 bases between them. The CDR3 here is CATTSRDTSTDTQYF. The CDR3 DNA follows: TGTGCCACCACCAGCCGGGACACCAGCACAGATACGCAGTATTTT.

CDR3 nucleotide sequence: TGTGCCAGCAGTGAAGAGGCGGGAGTCACCGGGGAGCTGTTTTTT. This encodes CASSEEAGVTGELFF. The V gene is TRBV6-4, the J gene TRBJ2-2, with TRBD2 matching 7 bases. The CDR3 contains 15 residues. CDR1 MRHNA and CDR2 SNTAGT come from the germline V gene. J lost 4 bases, V lost 3 bases, and 5 bases had no gene match.

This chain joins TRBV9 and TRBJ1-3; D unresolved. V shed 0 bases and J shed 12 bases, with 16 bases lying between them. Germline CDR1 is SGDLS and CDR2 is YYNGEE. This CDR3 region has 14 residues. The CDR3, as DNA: TGTGCCAGCAGCGTAGCCGCAGGCCGGAACGACATATATTTT. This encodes CASSVAAGRNDIYF.

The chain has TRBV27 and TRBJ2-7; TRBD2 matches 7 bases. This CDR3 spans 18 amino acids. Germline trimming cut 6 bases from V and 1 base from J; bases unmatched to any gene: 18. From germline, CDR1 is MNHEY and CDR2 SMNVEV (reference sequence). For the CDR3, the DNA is TGTGCCAGCAGACCGTCTAGCGGTAGAATGGGGTGGTCCTACGAGCAGTACTTC. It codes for CASRPSSGRMGWSYEQYF.

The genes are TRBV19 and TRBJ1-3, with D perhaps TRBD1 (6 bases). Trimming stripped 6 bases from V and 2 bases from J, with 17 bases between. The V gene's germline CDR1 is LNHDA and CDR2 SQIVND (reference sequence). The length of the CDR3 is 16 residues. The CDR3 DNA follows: TGTGCCAGTAGCCCCACCTCAGGGGAGCCTGGAAACACCATATATTTT. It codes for CASSPTSGEPGNTIYF. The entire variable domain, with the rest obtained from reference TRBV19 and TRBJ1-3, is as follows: DGGITQSPKYLFRKEGQNVTLSCEQNLNHDAMYWYRQDPGQGLRLIYYSQIVNDFQKGDIAEGYSVSREKKESFPLTVTSAQKNPTAFYLCASSPTSGEPGNTIYFGEGSWLTVV.

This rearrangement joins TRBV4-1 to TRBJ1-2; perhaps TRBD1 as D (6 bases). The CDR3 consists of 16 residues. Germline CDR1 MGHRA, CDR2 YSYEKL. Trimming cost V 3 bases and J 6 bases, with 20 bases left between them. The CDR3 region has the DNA TGCGCCAGCAGCCATGGGCAGGGGTCTATGTGGGATGGCTACACCTTC. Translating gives CASSHGQGSMWDGYTF.

This CDR3 reads CASSGTGGTGELFF. The CDR3, as DNA: TGTGCCAGTAGCGGGACAGGGGGCACCGGGGAGCTGTTTTTT. V usage is TRBV19 and J usage is TRBJ2-2; 11 bases map to TRBD1. The germline CDR1 and CDR2 sequences are LNHDA and SQIVND (reference sequence). CDR3 length: 14 amino acids. V lost 6 bases, J lost 4 bases, and 1 base stayed unmatched.